The 29 T cell receptor beta chains presented below share a single source sample, sequenced in a study of T cell responses to AZD1222 COVID-19 vaccine. The method was immunoSEQ multiplex PCR; TCRdb's version includes in-frame clones alone and lacks a portion of them. The sample lists 90,000 to 120,000 clones; roughly 90% were seen once. The sequences come from peripheral blood, collected on day 0 of AZD1222 vaccination. These receptors all stem from an adult in good health.

V and J are TRBV11-3 and TRBJ2-7, with a weak D call TRBD2 (7 bases). In germline, CDR1 is SGHNT, CDR2 YENEEA. This CDR3 region has 15 residues. Between the trimmed V and J ends, which lost 5 bases and 1 base, there was a span of 15 bases. CDR3 amino acids: CASSAGATRSYEQYF. CDR3 DNA: TGTGCCAGCAGCGCGGGGGCAACTCGATCCTACGAGCAGTACTTC. Using reference TRBV11-3 and TRBJ2-7 for the parts outside the CDR3, the full variable domain is EAGVVQSPRYKIIEKKQPVAFWCNPISGHNTLYWYLQNLGQGPELLIRYENEEAVDDSQLPKDRFSAERLKGVDSTLKIQPAELGDSAVYLCASSAGATRSYEQYFGPGTRLTVT.

The DNA for the CDR3 is TGTGCCATCAGAGGAAGCTCCTACGAGCAGTACTTC. Translated: CAIRGSSYEQYF. The genes are TRBV10-3 and TRBJ2-7; no clear D. The CDR3 covers 12 residues. Germline V CDR1 and CDR2: ENHRY, SYGVKD. Trimming cost V 6 bases and J 0 bases, with 6 bases left between them.

The J gene is TRBJ1-2, the V gene TRBV19, with D possibly being TRBD1 (6 bases). V was cut by 5 bases and J by 4 bases, with 14 bases left in between. CDR3 length: 14 amino acids. Per germline, CDR1 LNHDA and CDR2 SQIVND (reference sequence). CDR3 sequence (DNA): TGTGCCAGTAGTGCCACAGGGCAAGGCTATGGCTACACCTTC. Translating gives CASSATGQGYGYTF.

This chain uses TRBV5-1 with TRBJ2-5; perhaps TRBD2 as D (6 bases). CDR3 length equals 15 residues. V lost 4 bases to trimming and J lost 4 bases, with 17 bases between them. The germline V gene encodes CDR1 SGHRS and CDR2 YFSETQ. The CDR3 sequence is CASSRAGDGGETQYF. In DNA form, the CDR3 reads TGCGCCAGCAGCCGAGCGGGCGATGGAGGAGAGACCCAGTACTTC.

This chain joins TRBV6-5 and TRBJ2-3; D may be TRBD2 (5 bases). V was cut by 7 bases and J by 10 bases, with 12 bases left in between. In germline, CDR1 is MNHEY, CDR2 SVGAGI. This CDR3 contains 11 residues. Here the CDR3 DNA reads TGTGCCAGCACCCCCGGGGTTTCGCAGTATTTT. This sequence encodes CASTPGVSQYF.

V usage is TRBV19 and J usage is TRBJ2-3; TRBD2 aligns across 7 bases. Trimming cost V 7 bases and J 4 bases; bases outside gene matches: 5. Germline V CDR1 and CDR2: LNHDA, SQIVND (reference sequence). This CDR3 contains 13 residues. CDR3 bases: TGTGCCAGTATAGGCGGGAGCTCAGATACGCAGTATTTT. This sequence encodes CASIGGSSDTQYF.

The chain joins TRBV27 to TRBJ2-3, with D maybe TRBD2 (6 bases). The CDR3 totals 16 residues. The V gene's germline CDR1 is MNHEY and CDR2 SMNVEV (reference sequence). Trimming took off 3 bases at V and 2 bases at J, with 15 bases between the two ends. CDR3 sequence (DNA): TGTGCCAGCAGTTTCGGCGGGACCATCCCCACAGATACGCAGTATTTT. Residues: CASSFGGTIPTDTQYF.

This clone was counted once. The gene calls are TRBV7-9 and TRBJ2-7; 7 bases are a match to TRBD2. The CDR3 is 13 amino acids. The V segment lost 3 bases and the J segment 7 bases; nucleotides outside the gene matches: 6. CDR1 and CDR2 from the germline V gene are SEHNR and FQNEAQ (reference sequence). The CDR3: CASSFGRTREQYF. The CDR3 nucleotides read TGTGCCAGCAGCTTCGGGAGGACCCGGGAGCAGTACTTC.

Remarks on this clone: Other DNA sequences from this sample encode an identical CDR3 as well. The chain has TRBV9 and TRBJ2-3; 7 bases agree with TRBD2. After removal of 0 bases from V and 0 bases from J, the junction contained 4 bases not matched to a gene. Germline V gene sequence: CDR1 SGDLS, CDR2 YYNGEE. This CDR3 is built from 16 residues. The CDR3 DNA is TGTGCCAGCAGCGTAGTCGGTAGCGGGAGCACAGATACGCAGTATTTT. Translated: CASSVVGSGSTDTQYF.

The CDR3 DNA is TGTGCCAGCAGCCCCGGGTCTTATGGGGTAGCTTTCTTT. Its protein is CASSPGSYGVAFF. The chain couples TRBV14 to TRBJ1-1, with D unclear. The CDR3 sequence is 13 residues long. Trimming shortened V by 4 bases and J by 10 bases, and 16 bases separated the two germline ends. In germline, CDR1 is SGHDN, CDR2 FVKESK.

V and J are TRBV5-1 and TRBJ1-2, with 8 bases matching TRBD1. The germline gives CDR1 SGHRS, CDR2 YFSETQ. The V and J ends lost 6 bases and 1 base, in that order; junction bases with no gene match: 8. The CDR3 spans 15 residues. CDR3 nucleotide sequence: TGCGCCAGCACCCCCGGGACAGGCCTTAACTATGGCTACACCTTC. Amino acid sequence: CASTPGTGLNYGYTF.

This chain links TRBV28 with TRBJ2-2, with 8 bases identical to TRBD1. V was clipped by 5 bases and J by 7 bases; unmatched bases: 3. Germline assignment: CDR1 MDHEN and CDR2 SYDVKM. CDR3 length equals 13 residues. The CDR3 coding sequence is TGTGCCAGCAGTCGGGACAGGTACGGGGAGCTGTTTTTT. Residues: CASSRDRYGELFF.

V usage is TRBV7-9 and J usage is TRBJ2-2; the D call may be TRBD1 or TRBD2 (5 bases each). In germline, CDR1 is SEHNR, CDR2 FQNEAQ (reference sequence). This CDR3 comprises 15 residues. V lost 1 base to trimming and J lost 2 bases, with 8 bases between them. DNA for the CDR3: TGTGCCAGCAGCTTAGGGGGACCCAACACCGGGGAGCTGTTTTTT. Its translation: CASSLGGPNTGELFF.

The V call is TRBV12-3 or TRBV12-4, the J call TRBJ1-2; 8 bases fit TRBD1. The CDR3 consists of 13 residues. Trimming took 5 bases from V and 8 from J; bases not matched to a gene: 7. The DNA for the CDR3 is TGTGCCAGCAGTGCGACAGGGGTGAGCGGCTACACCTTC. This encodes CASSATGVSGYTF.

V and J are TRBV4-1 and TRBJ1-2, with TRBD1 matching 7 bases. Per the germline V gene, CDR1 is MGHRA and CDR2 is YSYEKL. V was pared by 0 bases and J by 2 bases, with 9 bases of the junction left unmatched. This CDR3 region has 17 residues. CDR3 coding DNA: TGCGCCAGCAGCCAAGACGGGACAGCCACGTCGAACTATGGCTACACCTTC. This gives the protein CASSQDGTATSNYGYTF.

The V gene is TRBV5-1, the J gene TRBJ1-1, with D perhaps matching TRBD1 (5 bases). Germline V lookup: CDR1 SGHRS, CDR2 YFSETQ. CDR3 length: 17 amino acids. Trimming removed 0 bases from V and 3 bases from J, with 18 bases in between. As DNA, the CDR3 is TGCGCCAGCAGCTTGGTGGCAGGGTATTCGGAGGACACTGAAGCTTTCTTT. It yields the protein CASSLVAGYSEDTEAFF.

The count of this clone is one. The chain links TRBV7-9 to TRBJ1-4, with a tentative D call TRBD1 (6 bases). Germline V gene lookup returns CDR1 SEHNR and CDR2 FQNEAQ (reference sequence). Between the trimmed V and J ends, which lost 2 bases and 4 bases, there was a span of 8 bases. The CDR3 has 14 residues. As DNA, the CDR3 is TGTGCCAGCAGCTTACGGACAGATAATGAAAAACTGTTTTTT. It encodes CASSLRTDNEKLFF.

The rearrangement joins TRBV5-1 to TRBJ2-1; no definite D call. Trimming shortened V by 2 bases and J by 7 bases, and 16 bases separated the two germline ends. Germline V gene sequence: CDR1 SGHRS, CDR2 YFSETQ. This CDR3 is 15 amino acids long. CDR3: CASSLQGLDQNEQFF. In DNA, the CDR3 is TGCGCCAGCAGCTTACAAGGGTTGGACCAAAATGAGCAGTTCTTC. Supplemented by reference TRBV5-1 and TRBJ2-1, the full variable domain reads KAGVTQTPRYLIKTRGQQVTLSCSPISGHRSVSWYQQTPGQGLQFLFEYFSETQRNKGNFPGRFSGRQFSNSRSEMNVSTLELGDSALYLCASSLQGLDQNEQFFGPGTRLTVL.

Regarding this clone: A read error may account for a junction end that differs from germline. This sequence joins TRBV5-1 and TRBJ1-3, with a tentative D call TRBD1 (5 bases). The CDR3 runs 13 residues. The germline V gene has CDR1 SGHRS and CDR2 YFSETQ. In nucleotides, the CDR3 is TGCGCCAGCAGCCCAGGGTCTGGAAGCACCATATATTTT. Translated: CASSPGSGSTIYF. The variable domain in full, completed from reference TRBV5-1 and TRBJ1-3, reads KAGVTQTPRYLIKTRGQQVTLSCSPISGHRSVSWYQQTPGQGLQFLFEYFSETQRNKGNFPGRFSGRQFSNSRSEMNVSTLELGDSALYLCASSPGSGSTIYFGEGSWLTVV.

This clone was seen once. The V gene is TRBV2, the J gene TRBJ2-3, with D perhaps TRBD1 (5 bases). Germline-derived CDR1 and CDR2 are SNHLY and FYNNEI. V lost 6 bases to trimming and J lost 7 bases, with 8 bases between them. The CDR3 has 11 residues. The CDR3 DNA sequence: TGTGCCAGCAGCAGGGAATATACGCAGTATTTT. Translation: CASSREYTQYF.

The chain recombines TRBV3-1 (or the pseudogene TRBV3-2) with TRBJ1-6; D is unresolved. V was cut by 2 bases and J by 9 bases, with 11 bases left in between. The CDR3 is 14 residues long. Per germline, CDR1 LGHDT and CDR2 YNNKEL (reference sequence). CDR3 amino acids: CASSQSLHGSPLHF. As DNA, the CDR3 is TGTGCCAGCAGCCAAAGTCTACATGGTTCACCCCTCCACTTT.

V and J are TRBV7-2 and TRBJ1-6; D gene uncertain. There are 13 residues in the CDR3. Looked up from germline, CDR1 is SGHTA and CDR2 is FQGNSA. Trimming stripped 6 bases from V and 14 bases from J, with 17 bases between. CDR3 loop: CASSGQLQVALHF. CDR3 in DNA: TGTGCCAGCAGTGGCCAGCTCCAAGTCGCCCTCCACTTT.

V gene TRBV7-6 combines with J gene TRBJ1-6; 9 bases fit TRBD1. Germline V gene data show CDR1 as SGHVS and CDR2 as FNYEAQ. The CDR3 loop spans 15 amino acids. J was trimmed by 7 bases and V by 5 bases; bases with no gene match: 6. The CDR3 region is CASSGRTGANSPLHF. The CDR3 DNA is TGTGCCAGCAGCGGAAGGACAGGGGCCAATTCACCCCTCCACTTT. The variable domain in full, completed from reference TRBV7-6 and TRBJ1-6, reads GAGVSQSPRYKVTKRGQDVALRCDPISGHVSLYWYRQALGQGPEFLTYFNYEAQQDKSGLPNDRFSAERPEGSISTLTIQRTEQRDSAMYRCASSGRTGANSPLHFGNGTRLTVT.

The chain uses TRBV5-6 and TRBJ1-2, with 8 bases identical to TRBD1. The CDR3 sequence is 16 residues long. Germline V lookup: CDR1 SGHDT, CDR2 YYEEEE. The J segment lost 3 bases and the V segment lost 1 base, leaving 8 bases of the junction unmatched. This CDR3 is CASSLQGTGIDYGYTF. The CDR3 DNA sequence: TGTGCCAGCAGCTTGCAAGGGACAGGCATCGACTATGGCTACACCTTC.

The chain is built from TRBV7-3 and TRBJ2-7, with D perhaps TRBD2 (5 bases). V was cut by 3 bases and J by 0 bases, with 9 bases left in between. The germline V gene encodes CDR1 SGHTA and CDR2 FQGTGA. There are 14 residues in the CDR3. CDR3 sequence reads: CASSLAGSSYEQYF. The DNA of the CDR3 is TGTGCCAGCAGCTTGGCGGGTAGCTCCTACGAGCAGTACTTC.

This clone has only a few counts. The chain carries TRBV28 and TRBJ2-5; the D gene is possibly TRBD2 (6 bases). V was trimmed by 2 bases and J by 5 bases, leaving 18 bases between them. Germline values: CDR1 MDHEN, CDR2 SYDVKM. The CDR3 is made up of 16 amino acids. The CDR3 protein is CASSLGGMLGRETQYF. The CDR3 DNA reads as TGTGCCAGCAGTTTAGGGGGGATGTTGGGTCGGGAGACCCAGTACTTC.

The chain uses TRBV7-2 and TRBJ1-5, with D perhaps matching TRBD1 (5 bases). From germline, CDR1 is SGHTA and CDR2 FQGNSA. The CDR3 covers 13 residues. Between the trimmed V and J ends, which lost 6 bases and 10 bases, there was a span of 16 bases. CDR3 protein: CASRRGGSEPQHF. CDR3 coding DNA: TGTGCCAGCAGACGGGGGGGTTCCGAACCCCAGCATTTT. The full variable domain, completed using reference TRBV7-2 and TRBJ1-5, is GAGVSQSPSNKVTEKGKDVELRCDPISGHTALYWYRQSLGQGLEFLIYFQGNSAPDKSGLPSDRFSAERTGGSVSTLTIQRTQQEDSAVYLCASRRGGSEPQHFGDGTRLSIL.

The chain joins TRBV4-2 to TRBJ1-2; D gene unclear. Trimming shortened V by 0 bases and J by 4 bases, and 12 bases separated the two germline ends. Germline CDR1 LGHNA, CDR2 YNFKEQ. The CDR3 covers 15 residues. The CDR3 spells CASSQDTAQSYGYTF. Written as DNA, the CDR3 is TGTGCCAGCAGCCAAGATACAGCACAAAGCTATGGCTACACCTTC.

The chain links TRBV6-2 or TRBV6-3 to TRBJ2-3; TRBD2 aligns across 11 bases. The CDR3 loop spans 16 amino acids. The trim removed 8 bases at V and 2 bases at J, leaving 9 bases unmatched. The germline V gene encodes CDR1 MNHEY and CDR2 SVGEGT. This CDR3 reads CASGLTSGTDTDTQYF. The DNA of the CDR3 is TGTGCCAGCGGCCTGACTAGCGGGACGGACACAGATACGCAGTATTTT.